This record concerns one T cell receptor beta chain sequence. This sample was included in a study of blood T cell repertoires in COVID-19. Study summary: COVID-19 samples collected from the United States, Italy and Spain covered acute and convalescent phases.

This study enrolled people aged 18 to 89 from approximately 24 US geographic areas. Within 2 weeks of study entry, exposed participants had contacted a PCR-confirmed or clinician-diagnosed COVID-19 case. Some clones are missing from TCRdb's copy, which holds only in-frame ones; the method was immunoSEQ multiplex PCR. The table lists hundreds of thousands of clones, 90% of them singletons. The CDR3 is made up of 14 amino acids. V gave up 6 bases and J gave up 1 base, with 12 bases separating them. The germline V gene encodes CDR1 MGHDK and CDR2 SYGVNS. The receptor was derived from a man younger than 45 who had been exposed to COVID-19. The chain is built from TRBV25-1 and TRBJ2-5, with D possibly matching TRBD2 (5 bases). The sample comprised PBMCs or T cells enriched from blood (not recorded which). The CDR3 coding sequence is TGTGCCAGCAGATCAGTACGGGGCCAAGAGACCCAGTACTTC. This encodes CASRSVRGQETQYF.